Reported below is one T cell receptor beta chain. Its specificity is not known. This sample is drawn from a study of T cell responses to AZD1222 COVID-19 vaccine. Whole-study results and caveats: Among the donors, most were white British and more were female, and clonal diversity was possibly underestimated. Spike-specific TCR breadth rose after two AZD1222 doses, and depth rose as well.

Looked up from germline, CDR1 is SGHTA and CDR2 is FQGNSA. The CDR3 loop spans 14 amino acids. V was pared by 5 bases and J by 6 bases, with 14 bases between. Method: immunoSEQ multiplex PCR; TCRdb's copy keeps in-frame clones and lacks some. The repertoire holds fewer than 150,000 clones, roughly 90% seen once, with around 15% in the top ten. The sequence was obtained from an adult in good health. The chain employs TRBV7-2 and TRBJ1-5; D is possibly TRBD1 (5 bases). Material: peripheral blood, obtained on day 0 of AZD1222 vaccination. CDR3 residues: CASSPEGIRQPQHF. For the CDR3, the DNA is TGTGCCAGCAGCCCGGAGGGGATACGTCAGCCCCAGCATTTT.